The 30 T cell receptor beta chains in this list originate from one sample, sequenced in a study of cytomegalovirus exposure and HLA in healthy donors. The PCR used 60 Vbeta and 13 Jbeta primers. Method: immunoSEQ multiplex PCR; TCRdb's copy keeps in-frame clones and lacks some. The sample holds some 78,000 clones, 70% to 85% seen once. Sequences were obtained from PBMCs. The receptors here all came from a man in his forties or fifties in good health and CMV-seropositive.

This sequence joins TRBV28 and TRBJ2-2; TRBD2 aligns across 12 bases. V was pared by 2 bases and J by 7 bases, with 5 bases of the junction left unmatched. The CDR3 consists of 16 residues. CDR1 and CDR2 (germline): MDHEN, SYDVKM. The DNA for the CDR3 is TGTGCCAGCAGTTTACAACTAGCGGGAGGAAACGGGGAGCTGTTTTTT. Translated: CASSLQLAGGNGELFF.

J is TRBJ1-4 and V is TRBV6-6; 8 nucleotides match TRBD1. CDR1 is MNHNY and CDR2 is SVGAGI in the germline V gene (reference sequence). The CDR3 covers 12 residues. Trimming removed 6 bases from V and 11 bases from J; junction bases left unmatched: 5. For the CDR3, the DNA is TGTGCCAGCAGCGGACAGGGCCCGAAACTGTTTTTT. It yields the protein CASSGQGPKLFF.

The V call is TRBV5-1, the J call TRBJ2-3; tentatively, D is TRBD2 (6 bases). Germline V lookup: CDR1 SGHRS, CDR2 YFSETQ. The CDR3 runs to 15 residues. V was clipped by 4 bases and J by 6 bases, with 18 bases between them. CDR3 in DNA: TGCGCCAGCAGCGTGACCGGGAATGGAGGGGATACGCAGTATTTT. Protein sequence: CASSVTGNGGDTQYF.

This clone was counted between two and nine times. One end of the junction varies from germline; a read error may be responsible. The chain recombines TRBV2 with TRBJ1-2; D possibly corresponds to TRBD1 (6 bases). Germline assignment: CDR1 SNHLY and CDR2 FYNNEI. CDR3 length: 14 residues. In DNA form, the CDR3 reads TGTGCCAGCAGTGAAGCGTGGCAGGGGATCAGATACTACTTC. Protein sequence: CASSEAWQGIRYYF.

The chain employs TRBV10-2 and TRBJ2-2, with D perhaps TRBD1 (5 bases). V lost 5 bases to trimming and J lost 1 base, with 14 bases between them. CDR1 and CDR2 (germline): WSHSY, SAAADI. The CDR3 spans 16 residues. CDR3 protein: CASSPLDRMNTGELFF. Here the CDR3 DNA reads TGCGCCAGCAGTCCCTTAGACAGAATGAACACCGGGGAGCTGTTTTTT.

The rearrangement joins TRBV19 to TRBJ1-5, with D possibly being TRBD1 (5 bases). The CDR3 spans 14 residues. Germline V gene sequence: CDR1 LNHDA, CDR2 SQIVND (reference sequence). V lost 5 bases to trimming and J lost 0 bases, with 8 bases between them. CDR3 coding DNA: TGTGCCAGTAGTCCTAGGGGTAGCAATCAGCCCCAGCATTTT. Translated: CASSPRGSNQPQHF.

The rearrangement links TRBV2 to TRBJ2-1, with TRBD1 identical over 9 bases. The germline V gene has CDR1 SNHLY and CDR2 FYNNEI. The V segment lost 6 bases and the J segment 5 bases; nucleotides outside the gene matches: 5. The CDR3 length is 14 residues. The CDR3 DNA follows: TGTGCCAGCAGCCAATGGGACAGGGACAATGAGCAGTTCTTC. It encodes CASSQWDRDNEQFF.

The chain is built from TRBV6-7 and TRBJ2-6; the match to TRBD2 covers 13 bases. TRBV6-7 is given ORF status, its function remaining uncertain. The CDR3 contains 20 residues. The ends lost 10 bases at V and 2 bases at J; junction bases unmatched: 17. Here the CDR3 reads CAIYSTSGRVRGTGANVLTF. In DNA, the CDR3 is TGTGCCATATACTCCACTAGCGGGAGGGTTAGAGGCACTGGGGCCAACGTCCTGACTTTC.

This sequence joins TRBV28 and TRBJ2-1; no definite D call. This CDR3 has 12 residues. V dropped 5 bases and J dropped 8 bases, with 10 bases sitting between them. Germline lookup yields CDR1 MDHEN and CDR2 SYDVKM. The CDR3 loop reads CASSLPRDEQFF. As DNA, the CDR3 is TGTGCCAGCAGTCTCCCCCGGGATGAGCAGTTCTTC.

The CDR3 reads CATSSATGGWGYTF. CDR3 DNA: TGTGCCACCAGCAGTGCCACAGGGGGCTGGGGCTACACCTTC. This sequence joins TRBV15 and TRBJ1-2; TRBD1 agrees at 9 bases. Germline V gene lookup returns CDR1 LNHNV and CDR2 YYDKDF (reference sequence). V trimming: 3 bases; J trimming: 8 bases; junction bases outside the gene matches: 7. The CDR3 spans 14 residues.

This sequence joins TRBV11-2 and TRBJ1-6; 7 bases are a match to TRBD1. Germline V lookup: CDR1 SGHAT, CDR2 FQNNGV. Trimming cost V 3 bases and J 10 bases; bases outside gene matches: 9. This CDR3 comprises 15 residues. The CDR3 sequence is CASSLGAGGGSPLHF. The CDR3 DNA reads TGTGCCAGCAGCTTGGGAGCAGGGGGTGGATCACCCCTCCACTTT.

The chain employs TRBV19 and TRBJ1-1; D is unresolved. The CDR3 consists of 15 residues. The germline gives CDR1 LNHDA, CDR2 SQIVND (reference sequence). V shed 4 bases and J shed 1 base, with 13 bases lying between them. CDR3 in DNA: TGTGCCAGTAGTACCCGCCGGTCAGGGAACACTGAAGCTTTCTTT. It yields the protein CASSTRRSGNTEAFF.

The rearrangement links TRBV28 to TRBJ1-4, with D possibly being TRBD1 (6 bases). The CDR3 sequence is 15 residues long. Trimming pared 3 bases from V and 8 bases from J, leaving 16 bases between. Germline V gene lookup returns CDR1 MDHEN and CDR2 SYDVKM. CDR3 amino acids: CASSLGGGGWEKLFF. The CDR3 bases are TGTGCCAGCAGTTTGGGAGGGGGGGGTTGGGAAAAACTGTTTTTT.

The J gene is TRBJ2-6, the V gene TRBV5-8, with D hard to call. The CDR3 runs to 13 residues. The V and J ends lost 4 bases and 0 bases respectively, with 2 bases between them. CDR1 is SGHTS, CDR2 YDEGEE, per germline. The CDR3 coding sequence is TGTGCCAGCAGCCTCTCTGGGGCCAACGTCCTGACTTTC. Its translation is CASSLSGANVLTF. Supplemented by reference TRBV5-8 and TRBJ2-6, the full variable domain reads EAGVTQSPTHLIKTRGQQATLRCSPISGHTSVYWYQQALGLGLQFLLWYDEGEERNRGNFPPRFSGRQFPNYSSELNVNALELEDSALYLCASSLSGANVLTFGAGSRLTVL.

This chain connects TRBV5-3 to TRBJ1-2; D gene ambiguous. TRBV5-3 is designated an ORF whose function remains uncertain. The CDR3 runs to 12 residues. V shed 2 bases and J shed 6 bases, with 8 bases lying between them. The CDR3 DNA reads as TGTGCCAGAAGCTTAAAGAGGGATGGCTACACCTTC. Its translation: CARSLKRDGYTF.

The chain has TRBV15 and TRBJ1-2; weak D call: TRBD1 (5 bases). Trimming left V 3 bases short and J 0 bases short, with 17 bases between. Germline V gene lookup returns CDR1 LNHNV and CDR2 YYDKDF (reference sequence). The CDR3 spans 17 residues. CDR3 DNA sequence: TGTGCCACCAGCAGTCGTCCTGAGACAGAAGCTAACTATGGCTACACCTTC. It yields the protein CATSSRPETEANYGYTF.

This clone was detected only once. The chain recombines TRBV5-8 with TRBJ1-5; 7 nucleotides agree with TRBD1. This CDR3 has 14 amino acids. In germline, CDR1 is SGHTS, CDR2 YDEGEE. V was pared by 4 bases and J by 1 base, with 2 bases of the junction left unmatched. The CDR3 DNA sequence: TGTGCCAGCAGCGGGGACAGAAGCAATCAGCCCCAGCATTTT. Encoded protein: CASSGDRSNQPQHF.

This clone was detected a few times. This chain uses TRBV2 with TRBJ2-3; the match to TRBD1 covers 9 bases. The V gene's germline CDR1 is SNHLY and CDR2 FYNNEI. CDR3 size: 14 residues. V was pared by 4 bases and J by 3 bases, with 2 bases of the junction left unmatched. The CDR3 region is CASSGDRGTDTQYF. For the CDR3, the DNA is TGTGCCAGCAGTGGAGACAGGGGGACAGATACGCAGTATTTT.

The rearrangement links TRBV2 to TRBJ2-7; the match to TRBD2 covers 16 bases. The CDR3 runs 20 residues. Unmatched junction bases numbered 10, after V lost 2 bases and J lost 0 bases. From germline, CDR1 is SNHLY and CDR2 FYNNEI. CDR3 sequence: CASSEPSGLAGGRRSYEQYF. The CDR3, as DNA: TGTGCCAGCAGTGAACCCTCGGGACTAGCGGGAGGGCGACGCTCCTACGAGCAGTACTTC.

The chain combines TRBV7-2 with TRBJ1-5; no clear D gene. V shed 2 bases and J shed 3 bases, with 11 bases lying between them. The CDR3 covers 15 residues. The germline CDR1 and CDR2 sequences are SGHTA and FQGNSA. This CDR3 reads CASSLSGIDNQPQHF. In DNA form, the CDR3 reads TGTGCCAGCAGCTTAAGCGGGATAGACAATCAGCCCCAGCATTTT.

The rearrangement joins TRBV28 to TRBJ1-3, with D possibly TRBD1 on 6 matching bases. Germline assignment: CDR1 MDHEN and CDR2 SYDVKM. Trimming stripped 5 bases from V and 11 bases from J, with 19 bases between. The CDR3 is made up of 14 amino acids. This CDR3 reads CASSDTGKSRAIYF. CDR3 in DNA: TGTGCCAGCAGTGACACAGGGAAAAGTCGAGCCATATATTTT.

The gene calls are TRBV30 and TRBJ2-5; 14 bases align to TRBD2. CDR3 size: 16 residues. The trim removed 2 bases at V and 5 bases at J, leaving 7 bases unmatched. Looked up from germline, CDR1 is GTSNPN and CDR2 is SVGIG (reference sequence). The CDR3 DNA reads as TGTGCCTGGAGTACCAAAGGGACTAGCGGGAGTGAGACCCAGTACTTC. It is translated as CAWSTKGTSGSETQYF.

CDR3 residues: CASSSVGGRNSPLHF. For the CDR3, the DNA is TGTGCCAGCAGTTCCGTGGGGGGGCGTAATTCACCCCTCCACTTT. The V and J genes are TRBV5-4 and TRBJ1-6; a possible D gene is TRBD1 (6 bases). The germline CDR1 and CDR2 sequences are SGHNT and YYREEE (reference sequence). The V end was cut by 5 bases, the J end by 6 bases, with 15 bases between. This CDR3 spans 15 amino acids.

The chain recombines TRBV28 with TRBJ1-5; D might be TRBD1 (6 bases). From germline, CDR1 is MDHEN and CDR2 SYDVKM. The CDR3 runs to 15 residues. V was clipped by 7 bases and J by 0 bases, with 13 bases between them. Here the CDR3 reads CASTSGALSNQPQHF. The CDR3 DNA follows: TGTGCCAGCACCTCAGGGGCCCTTAGCAATCAGCCCCAGCATTTT.

The rearrangement joins TRBV19 to TRBJ1-5; D may be TRBD1 (5 bases). The germline V gene has CDR1 LNHDA and CDR2 SQIVND (reference sequence). Between the trimmed V and J ends, which lost 1 base and 6 bases, there was a span of 13 bases. The CDR3 runs to 15 residues. The chain's CDR3 is CASSIVAGGSQPQHF. CDR3 DNA: TGTGCCAGTAGTATAGTGGCGGGGGGGAGTCAGCCCCAGCATTTT. Full variable domain (missing parts from reference TRBV19 and TRBJ1-5): DGGITQSPKYLFRKEGQNVTLSCEQNLNHDAMYWYRQDPGQGLRLIYYSQIVNDFQKGDIAEGYSVSREKKESFPLTVTSAQKNPTAFYLCASSIVAGGSQPQHFGDGTRLSIL.

The rearrangement uses TRBV6-5 and TRBJ1-1, with TRBD1 as a possible D gene (5 bases). This CDR3 has 13 amino acids. CDR1 MNHEY and CDR2 SVGAGI come from the germline V gene. Trimming took 6 bases from V and 11 from J, leaving 19 bases between them. The CDR3 DNA reads TGTGCCAGCAGCCCCCTAAGGGGCGGCCCGGCTTTCTTT. The encoded protein is CASSPLRGGPAFF.

The chain links TRBV29-1 to TRBJ2-1; D might be TRBD2 (5 bases). V was pared by 1 base and J by 2 bases, with 12 bases between. This CDR3 region has 15 residues. Per germline, CDR1 SQVTM and CDR2 ANQGSEA. The CDR3 spells CSVEGVREAYNEQFF. The CDR3 DNA is TGCAGCGTTGAAGGGGTCCGGGAAGCCTACAATGAGCAGTTCTTC.

This clone was found once. The chain combines TRBV5-4 with TRBJ2-5, with D tentatively TRBD1 (6 bases). CDR3 length equals 17 residues. V was shortened by 4 bases and J by 6 bases, with 25 bases between the two germline ends. The germline V gene encodes CDR1 SGHNT and CDR2 YYREEE (reference sequence). The DNA for the CDR3 is TGTGCCAGCAGCACCCCGAACGGGGAAGGGGGTTTGCAGACCCAGTACTTC. It specifies CASSTPNGEGGLQTQYF.

The chain is built from TRBV5-6 and TRBJ1-5; D gene uncertain. The CDR3 is 16 residues long. Germline V gene lookup returns CDR1 SGHDT and CDR2 YYEEEE. V lost 3 bases and J 2 bases, leaving 15 bases between the germline ends. This CDR3 reads CASSSQSEYRNQPQHF. The CDR3 DNA is TGTGCCAGCAGCTCCCAATCCGAGTACCGCAATCAGCCCCAGCATTTT.

This chain joins TRBV6-5 and TRBJ1-2; tentative D call: TRBD1 (6 bases). Germline CDR1 MNHEY, CDR2 SVGAGI. This CDR3 is built from 12 residues. The V end was cut by 6 bases, the J end by 4 bases, with 9 bases between. In nucleotides, the CDR3 is TGTGCCAGCAGGCCGACAGGCTATGGCTACACCTTC. Its translation: CASRPTGYGYTF.